One sample yielded the 16 T cell receptor beta chains listed below, sequenced in a study of beta chain features in type 1 diabetes. As every portion of the isolated RNA was reverse transcribed, the sequencing read expressed TCRB transcripts. TCRdb's copy holds only in-frame clones and misses some; the assay was immunoSEQ multiplex PCR. The sample yields 300,000 to 450,000 clones, around 12% seen once. Sequenced: naive CD4+ T cells from blood. Receptors originate from a man aged 18 to 30 in good health.

V usage is TRBV15 and J usage is TRBJ2-3; D unresolved. Germline-derived CDR1 and CDR2 are LNHNV and YYDKDF (reference sequence). Deletions cut 0 bases from V and 0 bases from J, with 7 bases between. The length of the CDR3 is 15 residues. This CDR3 reads CATSRDAASTDTQYF. The CDR3 DNA reads as TGTGCCACCAGCAGAGATGCGGCTAGCACAGATACGCAGTATTTT.

This clone has just a few counts. Other nucleotide sequences in the sample specify the same CDR3. The chain combines TRBV28 with TRBJ2-7, with D possibly TRBD2 on 7 matching bases. Germline lookup yields CDR1 MDHEN and CDR2 SYDVKM. Trimming removed 5 bases at V and 3 bases at J, with 11 bases between. This CDR3 comprises 13 residues. CDR3 nucleotides: TGTGCCAGCAGTCTAGGGGGGGGCTACGAGCAGTACTTC. Residues: CASSLGGGYEQYF. Full variable domain (outside the CDR3, taken from reference TRBV28 and TRBJ2-7): DVKVTQSSRYLVKRTGEKVFLECVQDMDHENMFWYRQDPGLGLRLIYFSYDVKMKEKGDIPEGYSVSREKKERFSLILESASTNQTSMYLCASSLGGGYEQYFGPGTRLTVT.

This clone was seen repeatedly, ten times or more. The rearrangement links TRBV14 to TRBJ2-5; D is possibly TRBD1 (6 bases). Germline CDR1 reads SGHDN; CDR2 reads FVKESK. The germline V and J ends were trimmed by 0 bases and 4 bases, with 9 bases remaining between them. The CDR3 is made up of 14 amino acids. In DNA form, the CDR3 reads TGTGCCAGCAGCCAAGATGGACAGATAGAGACCCAGTACTTC. It encodes CASSQDGQIETQYF.

V usage is TRBV7-2 and J usage is TRBJ1-5; D gene unclear. Germline CDR1 is SGHTA and CDR2 is FQGNSA. Trimming took off 1 base at V and 2 bases at J, with 9 bases between the two ends. The CDR3 totals 15 residues. Here the CDR3 DNA reads TGTGCCAGCAGCTTAGGAGGGATCGGCAATCAGCCCCAGCATTTT. Protein product: CASSLGGIGNQPQHF. Full variable domain (rest looked up from reference TRBV7-2 and TRBJ1-5): GAGVSQSPSNKVTEKGKDVELRCDPISGHTALYWYRQSLGQGLEFLIYFQGNSAPDKSGLPSDRFSAERTGGSVSTLTIQRTQQEDSAVYLCASSLGGIGNQPQHFGDGTRLSIL.

This clone was counted only a few times. This chain connects TRBV29-1 to TRBJ1-2, with 8 bases that match TRBD1. Trimming cost V 5 bases and J 4 bases; bases outside gene matches: 15. This CDR3 has 16 amino acids. Germline CDR1 SQVTM, CDR2 ANQGSEA. The CDR3 sequence: CSVTIGTGIIGYGYTF. CDR3 nucleotide sequence: TGCAGCGTTACAATTGGGACAGGCATCATAGGCTATGGCTACACCTTC. Complete variable domain (other parts from reference TRBV29-1 and TRBJ1-2): SAVISQKPSRDICQRGTSLTIQCQVDSQVTMMFWYRQQPGQSLTLIATANQGSEATYESGFVIDKFPISRPNLTFSTLTVSNMSPEDSSIYLCSVTIGTGIIGYGYTFGSGTRLTVV.

The J gene is TRBJ2-5, the V gene TRBV6-6, with D perhaps TRBD2 (6 bases). The germline V and J ends were trimmed by 10 bases and 4 bases, with 16 bases remaining between them. The CDR3 runs to 13 residues. Looked up from germline, CDR1 is MNHNY and CDR2 is SVGAGI (reference sequence). This CDR3 is CATEPGRGETQYF. Written as DNA, the CDR3 is TGTGCCACCGAACCGGGGCGGGGAGAGACCCAGTACTTC.

In its sample, this clone was seen a few times. The V and J genes are TRBV19 and TRBJ2-7; maybe TRBD1 (5 bases). The ends were cut back, 6 bases at V and 3 bases at J, with 18 bases in the middle. Germline CDR1 LNHDA, CDR2 SQIVND (reference sequence). The CDR3 runs 15 residues. CDR3 loop: CASSQSDRWGYEQYF. The DNA for the CDR3 is TGTGCCAGTAGCCAAAGCGACAGATGGGGCTACGAGCAGTACTTC.

This clone was detected a few times. This sequence joins TRBV6-6 and TRBJ2-7, with 8 bases that match TRBD2. J gave up 1 base and V 0 bases, and 5 bases lay outside the gene matches. The germline V gene encodes CDR1 MNHNY and CDR2 SVGAGI (reference sequence). This CDR3 region has 16 residues. Written as DNA, the CDR3 is TGTGCCAGCAGTTACTCCCAATTAGCGGGATCCTACGAGCAGTACTTC. Residues: CASSYSQLAGSYEQYF.

This clone has a handful of counts. The chain couples TRBV28 to TRBJ2-7; tentative D call: TRBD1 (6 bases). CDR3 length equals 14 residues. Trimming shortened V by 3 bases and J by 2 bases, and 11 bases separated the two germline ends. CDR1 and CDR2 from the germline V gene are MDHEN and SYDVKM. DNA for the CDR3: TGTGCCAGCAGTTTGGGGGCTAACCCCTACGAGCAGTACTTC. Translation: CASSLGANPYEQYF. The variable domain in full, completed from reference TRBV28 and TRBJ2-7, reads DVKVTQSSRYLVKRTGEKVFLECVQDMDHENMFWYRQDPGLGLRLIYFSYDVKMKEKGDIPEGYSVSREKKERFSLILESASTNQTSMYLCASSLGANPYEQYFGPGTRLTVT.

This clone was observed a few times. The V gene is TRBV7-2, the J gene TRBJ1-5; D possibly corresponds to TRBD1 (6 bases). The CDR3 extends over 15 amino acids. Germline V CDR1 and CDR2: SGHTA, FQGNSA. Trimming took off 5 bases at V and 1 base at J, with 12 bases between the two ends. CDR3 region: CASSRWTASNQPQHF. The CDR3 region has the DNA TGTGCCAGCAGCCGATGGACAGCCAGCAATCAGCCCCAGCATTTT.

This clone was recorded a few times. The gene calls are TRBV27 and TRBJ2-2; perhaps TRBD2 as D (6 bases). This CDR3 is built from 15 residues. The V and J ends lost 3 bases and 3 bases respectively, with 11 bases between them. Germline V gene sequence: CDR1 MNHEY, CDR2 SMNVEV (reference sequence). In nucleotides, the CDR3 is TGTGCCAGCAGTTTCCAGCGGGTCCACACCGGGGAGCTGTTTTTT. Amino acids: CASSFQRVHTGELFF.

This clone was recorded a few times. The chain has TRBV28 and TRBJ2-1, with a weak D call TRBD1 (6 bases). The CDR3 covers 14 residues. CDR1 is MDHEN and CDR2 is SYDVKM in the germline V gene. Trimming took off 7 bases at V and 2 bases at J, with 12 bases between the two ends. In DNA, the CDR3 is TGTGCCAGCATCCTAGACAGGACCTACAATGAGCAGTTCTTC. It translates to CASILDRTYNEQFF.

There are a few counts of this clone. This CDR3 is CASSLSGTRTDTQYF. The CDR3 region has the DNA TGTGCCAGCAGTTTATCGGGGACTAGAACAGATACGCAGTATTTT. This sequence joins TRBV28 and TRBJ2-3, with 8 bases that match TRBD2. V was pared by 1 base and J by 3 bases, with 3 bases of the junction left unmatched. Germline CDR1 reads MDHEN; CDR2 reads SYDVKM. The length of the CDR3 is 15 residues.

CDR3 sequence reads: CASSNRTYGYTF. CDR3 coding DNA: TGTGCCAGCAGCAACAGGACCTATGGCTACACCTTC. The chain uses TRBV7-2 and TRBJ1-2; possibly TRBD1 for D (5 bases). V lost 5 bases and J lost 4, with 8 bases in between. Germline lookup yields CDR1 SGHTA and CDR2 FQGNSA. The CDR3 is 12 residues long.

This clone was seen only a few times. The gene calls are TRBV18 and TRBJ1-1; 8 bases are a match to TRBD1. CDR1 and CDR2 (germline): KGHSH, LQKENI. The CDR3 is made up of 13 amino acids. J lost 3 bases, V lost 10 bases, and 7 bases had no gene match. The CDR3, as DNA: TGTGCCACCACCGGGGGACAGGACACTGAAGCTTTCTTT. It specifies CATTGGQDTEAFF.

This clone was detected only a few times. The CDR3 DNA reads as TGTGCCAGCAGCCCCGCCAGCGGGAGGGGGAATGAGCAGTTCTTC. Translated, it gives CASSPASGRGNEQFF. The chain couples TRBV7-3 to TRBJ2-1, with 10 bases that match TRBD2. CDR1 and CDR2 (germline): SGHTA, FQGTGA. The CDR3 loop spans 15 amino acids. V dropped 5 bases and J dropped 7; count of bases not matched to a gene: 8.